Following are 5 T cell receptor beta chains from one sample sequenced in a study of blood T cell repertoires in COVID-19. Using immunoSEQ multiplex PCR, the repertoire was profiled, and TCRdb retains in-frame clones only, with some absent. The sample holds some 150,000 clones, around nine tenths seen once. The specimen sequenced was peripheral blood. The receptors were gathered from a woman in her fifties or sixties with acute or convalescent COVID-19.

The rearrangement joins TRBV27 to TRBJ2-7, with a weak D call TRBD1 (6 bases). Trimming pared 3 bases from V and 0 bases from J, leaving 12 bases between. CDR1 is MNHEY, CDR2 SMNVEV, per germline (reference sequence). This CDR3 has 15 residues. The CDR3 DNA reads TGTGCCAGCAGTTTCGCACAGGGTCCCTCCTACGAGCAGTACTTC. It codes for CASSFAQGPSYEQYF.

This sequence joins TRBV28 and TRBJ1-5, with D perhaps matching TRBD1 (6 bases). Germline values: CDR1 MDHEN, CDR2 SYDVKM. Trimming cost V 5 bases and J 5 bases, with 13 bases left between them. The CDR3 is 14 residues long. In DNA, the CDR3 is TGTGCCAGCAGTCACAGGGTTTGGGATCAGCCCCAGCATTTT. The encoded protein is CASSHRVWDQPQHF.

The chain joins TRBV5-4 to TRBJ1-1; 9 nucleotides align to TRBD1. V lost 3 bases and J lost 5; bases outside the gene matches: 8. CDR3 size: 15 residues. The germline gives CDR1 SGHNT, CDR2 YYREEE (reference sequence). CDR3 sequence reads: CASSSSGQGRTEAFF. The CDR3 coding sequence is TGTGCCAGCAGCTCCTCTGGACAGGGGAGAACTGAAGCTTTCTTT.

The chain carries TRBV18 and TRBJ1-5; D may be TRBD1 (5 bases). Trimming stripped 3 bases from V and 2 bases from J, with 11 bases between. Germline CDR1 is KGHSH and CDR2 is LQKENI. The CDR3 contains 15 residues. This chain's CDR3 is CASSPQGRGNQPQHF. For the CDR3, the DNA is TGTGCCAGCTCACCCCAGGGTCGCGGCAATCAGCCCCAGCATTTT.

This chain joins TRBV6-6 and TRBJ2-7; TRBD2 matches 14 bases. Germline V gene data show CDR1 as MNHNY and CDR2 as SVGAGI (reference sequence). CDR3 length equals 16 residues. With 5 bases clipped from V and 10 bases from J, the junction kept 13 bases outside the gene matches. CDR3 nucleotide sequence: TGTGCCAGCAGTACGACTAGCGGGGGGGCGGTTGCAGAACAGTACTTC. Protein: CASSTTSGGAVAEQYF.